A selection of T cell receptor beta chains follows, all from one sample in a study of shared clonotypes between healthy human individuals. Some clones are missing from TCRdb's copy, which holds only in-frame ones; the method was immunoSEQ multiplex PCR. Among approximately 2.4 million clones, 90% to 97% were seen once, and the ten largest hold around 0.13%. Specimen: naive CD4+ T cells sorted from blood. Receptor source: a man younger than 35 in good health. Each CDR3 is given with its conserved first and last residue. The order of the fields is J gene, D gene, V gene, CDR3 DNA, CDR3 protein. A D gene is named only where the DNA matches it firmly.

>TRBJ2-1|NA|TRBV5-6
TGTGCCAGCAGCCCGACTAGTTCCTACAATGAGCAGTTCTTC
CASSPTSSYNEQFF
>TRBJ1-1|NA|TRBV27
TGTGCCAGCAGATCTTTCGGGGGGAGAGCTGAAGCTTTCTTT
CASRSFGGRAEAFF
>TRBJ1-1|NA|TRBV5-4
TGTGCCAGCAGCTGGGGGGGGAAGACTGAAGCTTTCTTT
CASSWGGKTEAFF
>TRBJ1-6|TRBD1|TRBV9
TGTGCCAGCAGCGCCGGCCCCCCGGGACAGCCTAATTCACCCCTCCACTTT
CASSAGPPGQPNSPLHF
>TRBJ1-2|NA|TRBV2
TGTGCCAGCAGTGGGACAGATGGAGATTCTGGCTACACCTTC
CASSGTDGDSGYTF
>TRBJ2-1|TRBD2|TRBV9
TGTGCCAGCAGCGTGACTAGCGGTTACAATGAGCAGTTCTTC
CASSVTSGYNEQFF
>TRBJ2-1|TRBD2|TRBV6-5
TGTGCCAGCGGATTAGCGGGAGTCTTAAATGAGCAGTTCTTC
CASGLAGVLNEQFF
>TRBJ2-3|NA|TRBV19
TGTGCCAGTAGTTTTTCCAATTTCGATACGCAGTATTTT
CASSFSNFDTQYF
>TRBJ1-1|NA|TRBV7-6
TGTGCCAGCAGCTCCATGCCAACTATGAACACTGAAGCTTTCTTT
CASSSMPTMNTEAFF
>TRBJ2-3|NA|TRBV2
TGTGCCAGTTTGGGACGAGAAGGGCCAGATACGCAGTATTTT
CASLGREGPDTQYF
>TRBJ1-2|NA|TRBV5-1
TGCGCCAGCAGCTCACCACAGGGAAAGGTTAACTATGGCTACACCTTC
CASSSPQGKVNYGYTF
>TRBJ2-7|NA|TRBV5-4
TGTGCCAGCAGCTTGAGCGGAGCCTACGAGCAGTACTTC
CASSLSGAYEQYF
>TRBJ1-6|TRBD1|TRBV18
TGTGCCAGCTCACCTGGAAGACAGGGAGGAGGATCACCCCTCCACTTT
CASSPGRQGGGSPLHF
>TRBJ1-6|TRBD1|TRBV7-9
TGTGCCAGCGTTGGACAGGCCAATTCACCCCTCCACTTT
CASVGQANSPLHF
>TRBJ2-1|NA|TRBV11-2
TGTGCCAGCAGCTTAGATCGGACTCCTTCACATGAGCAGTTCTTC
CASSLDRTPSHEQFF
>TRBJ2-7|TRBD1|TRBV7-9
TGTGCCAGCAGCTTAGGTGACAGGGCTCTTCCCTACGAGCAGTACTTC
CASSLGDRALPYEQYF
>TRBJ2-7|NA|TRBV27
TGTGCCAGCAGTCCCCGCGAGCTCGTCCACTACGAGCAGTACTTC
CASSPRELVHYEQYF
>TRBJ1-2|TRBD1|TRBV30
TGTGCCTGGAGCTCGGGACAGGGAAACTATGGCTACACCTTC
CAWSSGQGNYGYTF
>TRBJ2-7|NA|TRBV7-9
TGTGCCAGCAGCTTTTTAGGGGGTCTGGTATACGAGCAGTACTTC
CASSFLGGLVYEQYF
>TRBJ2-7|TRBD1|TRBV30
TGTGCCTGGAGTGTACGACAGGGGGCTTGGGACTACGAGCAGTACTTC
CAWSVRQGAWDYEQYF
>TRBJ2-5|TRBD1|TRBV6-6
TGTGCCAGCACCCAGGGGACAGGGAGAGGGACCCAGTACTTC
CASTQGTGRGTQYF
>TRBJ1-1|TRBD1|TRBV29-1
TGCAGCGTTGAAGGACAGGGGGCCACTGAAGCTTTCTTT
CSVEGQGATEAFF
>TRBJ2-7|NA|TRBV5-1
TGCGCCAGCAGCTTGGCGGGGACTGCACCATCCTACGAGCAGTACTTC
CASSLAGTAPSYEQYF
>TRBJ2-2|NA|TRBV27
TGTGCCAGCAGTTCCCACCGAGGGATACGGGATGGGAAGACCGGGGAGCTGTTTTTT
CASSSHRGIRDGKTGELFF
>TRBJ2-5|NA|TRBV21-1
TGTGCCAGCAGCACCTCTTACTACCGACTAGCGGGAGTGACAGAGACCCAGTACTTC
CASSTSYYRLAGVTETQYF
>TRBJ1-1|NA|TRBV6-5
TGTGCCAGCAGTAATCAGAACACTGAAGCTTTCTTT
CASSNQNTEAFF
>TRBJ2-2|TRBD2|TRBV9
TGTGCCAGCAGCGGTGCCGGGACTAGCGGCACCGGGGAGCTGTTTTTT
CASSGAGTSGTGELFF
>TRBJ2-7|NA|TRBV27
TGTGCCAGCAGGAGGGGGTGGCTCGACGAGCAGTACTTC
CASRRGWLDEQYF